Listed below are T cell receptor beta chains from one sample, sequenced in a study of blood T cell repertoires in COVID-19. Libraries were prepared by immunoSEQ multiplex PCR; TCRdb keeps only in-frame clonotypes and omits some of them. The sample lists 240,000 or so clones, around 86% seen once, with 9.5% to 15% in the top ten. What was sequenced was peripheral blood. The receptors were sampled from a woman aged 55-70 years with active or convalescent COVID-19. CDR3s include the opening cysteine and the closing phenylalanine or tryptophan. The size entry is marked missing in some rows and otherwise reads once, few, many or a size class.

V gene	J gene	clone size	CDR3 protein
TRBV7-3	TRBJ2-5	.	CASSLGAGGRETQYF
TRBV5-6	TRBJ1-5	once	CASSLYPGGQPQHF
TRBV13	TRBJ1-2	.	CASSSGTGPLGYGYTF
TRBV6-1	TRBJ1-6	.	CASNFYNSPLHF
TRBV30	TRBJ1-5	once	CAWSGQGNQPQHF
TRBV7-9	TRBJ1-2	.	CASSFGPQGTAYGYTF
TRBV2	TRBJ2-1	once	CASSGQVFNEQFF
TRBV19	TRBJ1-2	.	CASSTTGSFGYGYTF
TRBV30	TRBJ1-1	few	CAWSAAAGAEAFF
TRBV6-5	TRBJ1-2	.	CASSYSSSFYGYTF
TRBV19	TRBJ1-5	.	CASSLGGQGGQPQHF
TRBV7-2	TRBJ2-3	few	CASSLYQDTQYF
TRBV18	TRBJ2-7	.	CASSPLGQGRVGQYF
TRBV6-1	TRBJ1-6	once	CASSEGPGRWGSPLHF
TRBV7-2	TRBJ1-5	.	CASSTRAGWQPQHF
TRBV15	TRBJ1-5	.	CATWGGGSNQPQHF
TRBV13	TRBJ1-2	.	CASSPVQGGGYGYTF
TRBV3-1/TRBV3-2	TRBJ2-7	.	CASSQDPRLGYEQYF
TRBV6-4	TRBJ1-1	.	CASSPDMNTEAFF
TRBV6-5	TRBJ2-7	.	CASRPGTSGVYEQYF
TRBV12-3/TRBV12-4	TRBJ2-7	.	CASSFYYEQYF
TRBV14	TRBJ1-2	.	CASSRIITGIYGYTF
TRBV27	TRBJ2-5	.	CASSRGLGRETQYF
TRBV19	TRBJ2-1	.	CASRIGAGEQFF
TRBV18	TRBJ1-6	.	CASSPPGGNNSPLHF
TRBV7-2	TRBJ2-7	.	CASSPGLAGGYEQYF
TRBV4-1	TRBJ1-2	few	CASSQDRGQTYGYTF
TRBV5-1	TRBJ2-7	.	CASSSGWTSGAYEQYF
TRBV6-5	TRBJ2-1	.	CASSAGPNEQFF
TRBV2	TRBJ1-5	.	CASSYSNQPQHF
TRBV16	TRBJ1-2	.	CASSDRAYGYTF
TRBV20-1	TRBJ2-5	.	CSPRLQETQYF
TRBV9	TRBJ2-1	.	CASSGDKAGNEQFF
TRBV7-2	TRBJ2-2	.	CATKGWTSNSGELFF
TRBV4-3	TRBJ2-7	.	CASSQDLAGGFEQYF
TRBV7-8	TRBJ1-2	.	CASSLADREGGYGYTF
TRBV19	TRBJ1-2	.	CASSPTGTGRTNYGYTF
TRBV29-1	TRBJ2-3	.	CSVDRGQGATDTQYF
TRBV5-1	TRBJ2-3	.	CASSSRLAGTTDTQYF
TRBV7-2	TRBJ2-5	.	CASSLAPIAGETQYF
TRBV7-9	TRBJ2-6	.	CASSSESGANVLTF
TRBV7-2	TRBJ1-2	.	CASSLTGQEAYGYTF
TRBV18	TRBJ1-3	.	CASSPTGTSGNTIYF
TRBV7-9	TRBJ2-1	once	CASSSDRTYNEQFF
TRBV9	TRBJ1-1	.	CASSVVGGAGTEAFF
TRBV30	TRBJ1-6	many	CAWSVSTGGSSYNSPLHF
TRBV7-9	TRBJ2-3	.	CASSLEGLTDTQYF
TRBV1	TRBJ1-5	medium-sized	CTSSMRPGVENQPQHF
TRBV6-5	TRBJ1-5	.	CASRDRFNQPQHF
TRBV30	TRBJ2-2	many	CAWIRTDLTGELFF
TRBV5-1	TRBJ2-7	.	CASSLAGAEQYF
TRBV30	TRBJ1-2	.	CAWRRTSNYGYTF
TRBV11-2	TRBJ1-2	.	CASSSGTGNTF
TRBV20-1	TRBJ2-1	.	CSASRGGPRHEQFF
TRBV7-9	TRBJ1-3	.	CASSPGTGNTIYF
TRBV3-1/TRBV3-2	TRBJ2-2	.	CASSLLFSGELFF
TRBV10-1	TRBJ2-7	.	CASSGTGTGPYEQYF